This TCR beta chain was documented in a study of shared clonotypes between healthy human individuals. About the research overall: Plates per donor: three CD4 naive, three CD4 memory, two CD8 naive, one CD8 memory.

This clone was detected a few times. Its antigen is unidentified. The CDR3 sequence is 13 residues long. The germline V gene encodes CDR1 SGHRS and CDR2 YFSETQ. V lost 2 bases, J lost 8 bases, and 8 bases lay in between. Study results and caveats: What naive subsets generally showed was a larger estimated richness than memory subsets showed. A reduction in generation probabilities was seen for non-shared clonotypes relative to those shared by all four donors.

Here immunoSEQ multiplex PCR was the method, and the copy in TCRdb shows in-frame clones only, minus some. The table records under 1,100,000 clones, about 80% of them present only once. Negatively enriched CD4+ T cells were divided by CD45RA into naive and memory. The source material was memory CD4+ T cells sorted from blood. Subset meaning: CD45RA-negative fraction. This chain links TRBV5-1 with TRBJ1-6, with D possibly TRBD1 on 5 matching bases. This TCR was recovered from a man in his late teens or twenties in good health. The CDR3 here is CASSFSRDSPLHF. CDR3 bases: TGCGCCAGCAGCTTCTCCAGGGATTCACCCCTCCACTTT.